In its sample, the clone carrying this T cell receptor (beta chain) was seen a few times. The sample originates from a study of cytomegalovirus exposure and HLA in healthy donors. As for the study in general: It was reported in a later analysis that the same platform had been used for the 100 to 150 validation repertoires as for the 550 to 750 first-cohort repertoires.

This table comes from immunoSEQ multiplex PCR, and its TCRdb copy is limited to in-frame clones, with some not included. Of about 180,000 clones detected, roughly 89% appear once; the ten largest clones hold roughly 1.5%. Germline V gene lookup returns CDR1 SGHRS and CDR2 YFSETQ. This CDR3 is 18 amino acids long. V shed 0 bases, J shed 5 bases, and the junction held 13 bases outside the gene matches. The source material was PBMCs. The receptor was derived from a woman aged 25 to 39 in good health and CMV-seronegative. V gene TRBV5-1 combines with J gene TRBJ2-2; 7 bases line up with TRBD2. The CDR3 coding sequence is TGCGCCAGCAGCTTGGGGGGCCCTAGCGGAGGCGGGACCGGGGAGCTGTTTTTT. It codes for CASSLGGPSGGGTGELFF.